The sequence of this T cell receptor (beta chain) was determined in a study of blood T cell repertoires in COVID-19. Study-level background: Donors in the United States, Italy and Spain gave samples during acute or convalescent COVID-19. From T cells, B-cell-depleted T cells, or PBMCs came the material, which was cDNA or gDNA.

As processed by the authors: Scientists estimated how many nucleated cells there were by amplifying reference gene primers. Sequencing was performed with immunoSEQ multiplex PCR; in TCRdb, only in-frame clones are kept and a portion is missing. V, J and clone size reflect that table, while D and trimming were determined from the DNA. Of 150,000 to 200,000 clones detected, more than 85% appear once; the ten largest clones hold around 2.3%. This CDR3 region has 13 residues. The V gene's germline CDR1 is MDHEN and CDR2 SYDVKM. V shed 6 bases, J shed 8 bases, and the junction held 9 bases outside the gene matches.

The sequence derives from a man between 65 and 85 years old with active or convalescent COVID-19. The sequencing input was peripheral blood. The chain has TRBV28 and TRBJ1-2; 7 nucleotides line up with TRBD1. CDR3 residues: CASRRDRVQGYTF. CDR3 sequence (DNA): TGTGCCAGCAGAAGAGACAGGGTACAAGGCTACACCTTC.